Sequencing of this T cell receptor beta chain was carried out in a study of blood T cell repertoires in COVID-19. The CDR3 contains 14 residues. CDR1 and CDR2 from the germline V gene are LGHDT and YNNKEL (reference sequence). With 3 bases removed from V and 6 bases from J, the gap between germline ends came to 12 bases. Produced via immunoSEQ multiplex PCR; TCRdb's table is partial and in-frame only. The sample has more than 110,000 clones, around 80% seen once. The clonotype comes from a man aged 60 to 69 with acute or convalescent COVID-19. Sample: peripheral blood. J is TRBJ2-1 and V is TRBV3-1 (or the pseudogene TRBV3-2); D perhaps matches TRBD1 (6 bases). CDR3 DNA: TGTGCCAGCAGCCAGGCACTAGGGGGCAATGAGCAGTTCTTC. This gives the protein CASSQALGGNEQFF.